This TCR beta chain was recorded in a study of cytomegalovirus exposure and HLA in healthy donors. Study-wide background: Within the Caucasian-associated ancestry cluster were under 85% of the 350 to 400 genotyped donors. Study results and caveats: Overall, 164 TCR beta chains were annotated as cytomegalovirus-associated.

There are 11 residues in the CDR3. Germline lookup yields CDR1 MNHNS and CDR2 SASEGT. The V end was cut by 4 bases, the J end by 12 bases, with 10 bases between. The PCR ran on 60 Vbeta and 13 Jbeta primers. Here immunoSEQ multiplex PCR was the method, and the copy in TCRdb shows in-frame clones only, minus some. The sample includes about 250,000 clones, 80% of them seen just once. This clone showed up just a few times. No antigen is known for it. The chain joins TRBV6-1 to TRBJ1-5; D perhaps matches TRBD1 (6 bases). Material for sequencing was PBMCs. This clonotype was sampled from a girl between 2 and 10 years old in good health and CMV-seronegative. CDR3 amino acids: CASSGGQFQHF. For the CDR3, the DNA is TGTGCCAGCAGTGGGGGGCAGTTCCAGCATTTT.